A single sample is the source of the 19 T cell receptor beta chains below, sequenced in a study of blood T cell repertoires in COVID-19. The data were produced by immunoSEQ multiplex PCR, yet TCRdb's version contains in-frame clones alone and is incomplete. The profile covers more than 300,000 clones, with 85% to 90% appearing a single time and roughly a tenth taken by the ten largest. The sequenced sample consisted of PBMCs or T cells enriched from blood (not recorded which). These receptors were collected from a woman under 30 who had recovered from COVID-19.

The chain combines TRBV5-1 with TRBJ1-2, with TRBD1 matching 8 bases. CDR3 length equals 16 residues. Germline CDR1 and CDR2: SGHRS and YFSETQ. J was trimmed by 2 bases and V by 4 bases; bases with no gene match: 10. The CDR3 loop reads CASSITQGARNYGYTF. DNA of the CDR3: TGCGCCAGCAGCATTACTCAGGGGGCGCGGAACTATGGCTACACCTTC.

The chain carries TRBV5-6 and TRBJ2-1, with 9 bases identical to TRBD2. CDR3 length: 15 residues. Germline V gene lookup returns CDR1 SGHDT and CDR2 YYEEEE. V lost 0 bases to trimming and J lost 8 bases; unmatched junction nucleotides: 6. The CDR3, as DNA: TGTGCCAGCAGCTTGGTTGCGGGAGGGCCCTATGAGCAGTTCTTC. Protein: CASSLVAGGPYEQFF.

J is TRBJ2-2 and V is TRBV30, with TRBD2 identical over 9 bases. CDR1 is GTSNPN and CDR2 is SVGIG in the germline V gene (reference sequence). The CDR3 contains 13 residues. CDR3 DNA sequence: TGTGGAGCGGGGGGCCCGAACACCGGGGAGCTGTTTTTT. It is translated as CGAGGPNTGELFF.

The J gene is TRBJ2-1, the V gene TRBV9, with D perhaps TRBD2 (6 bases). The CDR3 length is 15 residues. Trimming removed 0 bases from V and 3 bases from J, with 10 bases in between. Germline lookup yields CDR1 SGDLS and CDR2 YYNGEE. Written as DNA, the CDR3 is TGTGCCAGCAGCGTAGCGACGGGAGACTACAATGAGCAGTTCTTC. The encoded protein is CASSVATGDYNEQFF.

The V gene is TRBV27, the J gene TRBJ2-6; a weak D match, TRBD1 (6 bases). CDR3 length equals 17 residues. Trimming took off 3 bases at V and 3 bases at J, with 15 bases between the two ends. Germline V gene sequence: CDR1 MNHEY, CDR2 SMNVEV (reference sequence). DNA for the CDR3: TGTGCCAGCAGTTTCGGGTTTGGGGGCTTTGGGGCCAACGTCCTGACTTTC. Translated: CASSFGFGGFGANVLTF.

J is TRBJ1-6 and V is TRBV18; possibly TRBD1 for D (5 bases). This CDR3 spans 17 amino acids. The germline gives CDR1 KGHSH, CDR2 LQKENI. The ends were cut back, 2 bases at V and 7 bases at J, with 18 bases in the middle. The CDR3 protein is CASSPSSGGGQNSPLHF. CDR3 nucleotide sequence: TGTGCCAGCTCACCAAGTTCCGGGGGTGGTCAAAATTCACCCCTCCACTTT. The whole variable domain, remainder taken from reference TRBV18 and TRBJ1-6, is NAGVMQNPRHLVRRRGQEARLRCSPMKGHSHVYWYRQLPEEGLKFMVYLQKENIIDESGMPKERFSAEFPKEGPSILRIQQVVRGDSAAYFCASSPSSGGGQNSPLHFGNGTRLTVT.

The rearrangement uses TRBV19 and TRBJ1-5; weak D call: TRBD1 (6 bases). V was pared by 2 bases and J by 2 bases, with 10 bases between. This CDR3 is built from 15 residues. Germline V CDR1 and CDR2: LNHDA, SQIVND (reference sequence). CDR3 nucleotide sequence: TGTGCCAGTAGTATATCCAGGACAGGCAATCAGCCCCAGCATTTT. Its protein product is CASSISRTGNQPQHF.

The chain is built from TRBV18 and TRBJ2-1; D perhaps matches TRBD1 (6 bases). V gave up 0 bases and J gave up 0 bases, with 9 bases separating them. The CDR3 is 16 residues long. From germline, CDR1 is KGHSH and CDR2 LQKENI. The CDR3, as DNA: TGTGCCAGCTCACCACCGGGGGCGAGCTCCTACAATGAGCAGTTCTTC. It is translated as CASSPPGASSYNEQFF.

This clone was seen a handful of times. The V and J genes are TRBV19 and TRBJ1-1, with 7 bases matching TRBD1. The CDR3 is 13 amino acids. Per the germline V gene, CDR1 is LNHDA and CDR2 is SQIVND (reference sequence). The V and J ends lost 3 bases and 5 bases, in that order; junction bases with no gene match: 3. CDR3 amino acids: CASSMTGYTEAFF. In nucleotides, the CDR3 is TGTGCCAGTAGTATGACAGGGTATACTGAAGCTTTCTTT.

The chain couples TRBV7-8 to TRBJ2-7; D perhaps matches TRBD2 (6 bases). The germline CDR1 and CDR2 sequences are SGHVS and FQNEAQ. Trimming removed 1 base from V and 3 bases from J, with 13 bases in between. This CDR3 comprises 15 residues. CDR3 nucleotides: TGTGCCAGCAGCTTAGGGCTAGCGTTGATCTACGAGCAGTACTTC. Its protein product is CASSLGLALIYEQYF. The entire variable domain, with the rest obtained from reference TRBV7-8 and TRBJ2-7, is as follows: GAGVSQSPRYKVAKRGQDVALRCDPISGHVSLFWYQQALGQGPEFLTYFQNEAQLDKSGLPSDRFFAERPEGSVSTLKIQRTQQEDSAVYLCASSLGLALIYEQYFGPGTRLTVT.

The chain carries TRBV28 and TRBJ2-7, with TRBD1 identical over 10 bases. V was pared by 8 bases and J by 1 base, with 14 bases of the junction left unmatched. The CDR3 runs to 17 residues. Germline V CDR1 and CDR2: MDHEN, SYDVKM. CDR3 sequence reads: CASDSFRGQGLSYEQYF. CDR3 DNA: TGTGCCAGCGATTCCTTCCGGGGACAGGGGTTGTCCTACGAGCAGTACTTC. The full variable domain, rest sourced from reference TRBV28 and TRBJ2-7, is DVKVTQSSRYLVKRTGEKVFLECVQDMDHENMFWYRQDPGLGLRLIYFSYDVKMKEKGDIPEGYSVSREKKERFSLILESASTNQTSMYLCASDSFRGQGLSYEQYFGPGTRLTVT.

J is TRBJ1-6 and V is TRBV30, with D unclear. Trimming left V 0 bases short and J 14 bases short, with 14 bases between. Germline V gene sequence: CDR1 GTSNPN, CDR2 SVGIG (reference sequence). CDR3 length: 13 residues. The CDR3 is CAWSVKAGGSLHF. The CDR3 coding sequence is TGTGCCTGGAGTGTTAAAGCGGGAGGCTCCCTCCACTTT.

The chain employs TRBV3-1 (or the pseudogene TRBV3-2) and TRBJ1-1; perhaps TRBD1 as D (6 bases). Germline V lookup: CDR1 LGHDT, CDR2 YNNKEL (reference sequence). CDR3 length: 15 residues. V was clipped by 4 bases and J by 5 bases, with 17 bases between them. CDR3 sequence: CASSRNGGGRTEAFF. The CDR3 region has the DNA TGTGCCAGCAGCCGCAACGGGGGGGGGCGTACTGAAGCTTTCTTT.

This CDR3 reads CASSQERDTDTGELFF. CDR3 in DNA: TGTGCCAGCAGCCAAGAAAGGGACACCGACACCGGGGAGCTGTTTTTT. The V and J genes are TRBV4-2 and TRBJ2-2, with D maybe TRBD1 (6 bases). Per germline, CDR1 LGHNA and CDR2 YNFKEQ. Between the trimmed V and J ends, which lost 0 bases and 3 bases, there was a span of 11 bases. This CDR3 contains 16 residues.

In DNA form, the CDR3 reads TGTGCCACCAGTGCGAGAGGGGAGGGCTACAATGAGCAGTTCTTC. This encodes CATSARGEGYNEQFF. The rearrangement links TRBV24-1 to TRBJ2-1, with 7 bases that match TRBD2. The length of the CDR3 is 15 residues. CDR1 is KGHDR and CDR2 is SFDVKD in the germline V gene. V trimming: 5 bases; J trimming: 3 bases; junction bases outside the gene matches: 6.

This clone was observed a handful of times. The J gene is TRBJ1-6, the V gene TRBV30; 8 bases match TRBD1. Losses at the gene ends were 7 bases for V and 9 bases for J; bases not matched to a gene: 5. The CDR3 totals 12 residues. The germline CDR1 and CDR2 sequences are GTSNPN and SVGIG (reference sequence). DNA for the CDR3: TGTGCCTCCGGACAGGGCGGTTCACCCCTCCACTTT. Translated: CASGQGGSPLHF.

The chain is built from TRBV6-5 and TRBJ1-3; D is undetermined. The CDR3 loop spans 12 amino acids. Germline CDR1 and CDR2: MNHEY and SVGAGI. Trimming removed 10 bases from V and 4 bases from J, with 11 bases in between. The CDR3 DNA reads TGTGCCACGGTCTCGGTGGGAAACACCATATATTTT. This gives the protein CATVSVGNTIYF.

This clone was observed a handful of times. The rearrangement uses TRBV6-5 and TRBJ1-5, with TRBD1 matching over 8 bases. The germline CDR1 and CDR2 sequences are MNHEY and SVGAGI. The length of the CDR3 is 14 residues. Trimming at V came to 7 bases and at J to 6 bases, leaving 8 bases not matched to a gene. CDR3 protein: CASTGRGPGQPQHF. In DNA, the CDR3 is TGTGCCAGCACCGGCAGGGGGCCCGGTCAGCCCCAGCATTTT.

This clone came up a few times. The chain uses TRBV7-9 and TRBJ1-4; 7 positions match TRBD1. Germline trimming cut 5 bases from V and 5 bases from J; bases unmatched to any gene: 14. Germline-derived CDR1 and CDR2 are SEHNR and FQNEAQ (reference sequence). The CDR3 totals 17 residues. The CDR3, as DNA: TGTGCCAGCAGCGGGACAGATTTGGGACCCCTAAATGAAAAACTGTTTTTT. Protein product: CASSGTDLGPLNEKLFF.